This is a list of T cell receptor beta chains from one sample in a study of identical twins. MiXCR was run by TCRdb on the 5' RACE reads, yielding one entry per CDR3 protein. The table has approximately 220,000 distinct CDR3 sequences, 6% to 9% seen once. This sample also belongs to another study, concerning yellow fever vaccine responses in identical twins.

Sequencing used memory (CD45RO+) T cells sorted from blood. These receptors all stem from a woman aged 18-35 years in good health. Each CDR3 is given with its conserved first and last residue. D genes are given only for firm matches. Not all rows give a size; the values are once, few, many and, for expanded clones, a class.

.,TRBV7-9,TRBD2,TRBJ2-1,CASSLRGTSGSNEQFF,TGTGCCAGCAGCCTCCGCGGGACTAGCGGGAGCAATGAGCAGTTCTTC
many,TRBV29-1,.,TRBJ2-7,CSGQTHWEQYF,TGCAGCGGCCAGACCCATTGGGAGCAGTACTTC
many,TRBV6-1,.,TRBJ2-2,CASRRGGGTNTGELFF,TGTGCCAGCAGACGTGGAGGGGGCACGAACACCGGGGAGCTGTTTTTT
.,TRBV20-1,TRBD2,TRBJ2-1,CSATKLAGVSDEQFF,TGCAGTGCAACAAAACTAGCGGGAGTATCGGATGAGCAGTTCTTC
many,TRBV12-3/TRBV12-4,TRBD2,TRBJ2-5,CASCYSSGRTKTQYF,TGTGCCAGCTGCTATTCTAGCGGGAGAACGAAGACCCAGTACTTC
.,TRBV5-1,.,TRBJ2-2,CASSLTSLVSGELFF,TGCGCCAGCAGCTTGACTAGCTTGGTGTCCGGGGAGCTGTTTTTT
many,TRBV12-3/TRBV12-4,.,TRBJ1-5,CASSQEVGDYGNQPQHF,TGTGCCAGCAGTCAAGAGGTTGGGGATTACGGCAATCAGCCCCAGCATTTT
once,TRBV30,.,TRBJ1-1,CAWSGSTEAFF,TGTGCCTGGAGTGGGTCCACTGAAGCTTTCTTT
many,TRBV24-1,.,TRBJ2-3,CATSDFTQRNTQYF,TGTGCCACCAGTGATTTCACCCAAAGAAATACGCAGTATTTT
many,TRBV7-9,.,TRBJ2-3,CASSLDLASDTQYF,TGTGCCAGCAGCTTAGATCTGGCGTCAGATACGCAGTATTTT
many,TRBV7-2,TRBD1,TRBJ2-3,CASSYKGANTQYF,TGTGCCAGCAGCTACAAGGGGGCGAATACGCAGTATTTT
many,TRBV20-1,.,TRBJ2-2,CSASGNTGELFF,TGCAGTGCTAGCGGGAACACCGGGGAGCTGTTTTTT
.,TRBV11-2,TRBD2,TRBJ2-5,CASSLVQLAGVGGGTQYF,TGTGCCAGCAGCTTAGTCCAGCTAGCGGGAGTAGGAGGGGGGACCCAGTACTTC
many,TRBV10-1,.,TRBJ2-3,CASSEQGADTQYF,TGCGCCAGCAGTGAACAGGGCGCAGATACGCAGTATTTT
few,TRBV7-8,.,TRBJ1-4,CASSSRSTNEKLFF,TGTGCCAGCAGCTCACGTTCAACTAATGAAAAACTGTTTTTT
few,TRBV5-1,TRBD2,TRBJ2-3,CASAGGLSTDTQYF,TGCGCCAGCGCGGGGGGCCTTAGCACAGATACGCAGTATTTT
many,TRBV6-1,TRBD1,TRBJ2-7,CASSLRDSYSYEQYF,TGTGCCAGCAGTCTAAGGGACAGCTACTCCTACGAGCAGTACTTC
many,TRBV29-1,.,TRBJ1-1,CSVDLSGNTEAFF,TGCAGCGTTGATCTATCCGGGAACACTGAAGCTTTCTTT
.,TRBV27,.,TRBJ2-7,CASSSTGPRDEQYF,TGTGCCAGCAGTTCGACAGGCCCTAGGGACGAGCAGTACTTC
many,TRBV20-1,.,TRBJ2-7,CSAREDRLYEQYF,TGCAGTGCTAGAGAAGACAGGCTCTACGAGCAGTACTTC
few,TRBV4-3,TRBD2,TRBJ2-3,CASSQGGLAGVLSTDTQYF,TGCGCCAGCAGCCAAGGAGGGCTAGCGGGAGTTTTAAGCACAGATACGCAGTATTTT
.,TRBV3-1,.,TRBJ2-5,CASSPRSGEQETQYF,TGTGCCAGCAGCCCTAGGTCCGGGGAGCAAGAGACCCAGTACTTC
.,TRBV20-1,.,TRBJ1-5,CSARPQDYSNQPQHF,TGCAGTGCTAGACCACAGGACTATAGCAATCAGCCCCAGCATTTT
many,TRBV7-6,.,TRBJ1-1,CASSLVYPGQNTEAFF,TGTGCCAGCAGCTTAGTATACCCGGGACAGAACACTGAAGCTTTCTTT
few,TRBV7-2,TRBD1,TRBJ1-6,CASKVTGSNSPLHF,TGTGCCAGCAAGGTGACAGGGAGTAATTCACCCCTCCACTTT
few,TRBV10-1,.,TRBJ2-6,CASSESLANVLTF,TGCGCCAGCAGTGAATCTCTGGCCAACGTCCTGACTTTC
.,TRBV24-1,TRBD2,TRBJ2-1,CATSDPGGFPVDEQFF,TGTGCCACCAGTGATCCGGGAGGATTTCCGGTTGATGAGCAGTTCTTC
few,TRBV15,TRBD2,TRBJ2-2,CATSSGGDYTGELFF,TGTGCCACCTCTAGCGGGGGGGATTACACCGGGGAGCTGTTTTTT
.,TRBV29-1,.,TRBJ2-5,CGGLGETQYF,TGCGGCGGACTGGGGGAGACCCAGTACTTC
many,TRBV12-3/TRBV12-4,TRBD1,TRBJ1-5,CASSRTGNQPQHF,TGTGCCAGCAGCCGGACAGGTAATCAGCCCCAGCATTTT
many,TRBV7-3,TRBD2,TRBJ2-3,CASSLLAGSTDTQYF,TGTGCCAGCAGCTTACTAGCGGGCAGCACAGATACGCAGTATTTT
.,TRBV18,.,TRBJ2-5,CASSLFQETQYF,TGTGCCAGCTCACTTTTCCAAGAGACCCAGTACTTC
many,TRBV30,.,TRBJ2-7,CAWSKSPLVEQYF,TGTGCCTGGAGTAAGAGCCCCCTGGTTGAGCAGTACTTC
few,TRBV2,.,TRBJ2-2,CASSEYSGTGELFF,TGTGCCAGCAGTGAATACAGTGGGACCGGGGAGCTGTTTTTT
.,TRBV20-1,TRBD1,TRBJ2-7,CSAELGTGGGEQYF,TGCAGTGCTGAGCTCGGGACAGGAGGTGGCGAGCAGTACTTC